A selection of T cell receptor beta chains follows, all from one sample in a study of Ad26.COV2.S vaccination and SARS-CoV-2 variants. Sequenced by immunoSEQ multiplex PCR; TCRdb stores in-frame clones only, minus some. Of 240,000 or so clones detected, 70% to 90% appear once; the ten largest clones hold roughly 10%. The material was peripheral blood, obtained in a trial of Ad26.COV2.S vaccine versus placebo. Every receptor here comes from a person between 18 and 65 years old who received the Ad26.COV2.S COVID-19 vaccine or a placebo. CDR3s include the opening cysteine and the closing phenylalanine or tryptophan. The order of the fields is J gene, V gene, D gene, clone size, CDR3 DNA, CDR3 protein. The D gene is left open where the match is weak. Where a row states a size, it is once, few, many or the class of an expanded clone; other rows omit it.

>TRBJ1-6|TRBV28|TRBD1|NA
TGTGCCAGCAGGGATCCGGGACAGATGAATTCACCCCTCCACTTT
CASRDPGQMNSPLHF
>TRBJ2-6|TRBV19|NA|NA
TGTGCCAGTAGTATTTTGGGACGGGGGAGTTCTGGGGCCAACGTCCTGACTTTC
CASSILGRGSSGANVLTF
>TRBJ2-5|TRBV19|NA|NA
TGTGCCAGTAGTCCTCGACAGGGAGGGGAGACCCAGTACTTC
CASSPRQGGETQYF
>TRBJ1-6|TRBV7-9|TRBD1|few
TGTGCCAGCAGCTTGGACAGGCAAGAAGGGCCCCTCCACTTT
CASSLDRQEGPLHF
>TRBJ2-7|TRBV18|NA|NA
TGTGCCAGCCGCTCGGACCTCTACGAGCAGTACTTC
CASRSDLYEQYF
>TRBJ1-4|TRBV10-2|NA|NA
TGCGCCAGCAGCGAAAAAATTAATGAAAAACTGTTTTTT
CASSEKINEKLFF
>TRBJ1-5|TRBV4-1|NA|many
TGCGCCAGCAGCCAAGATGGTTTTCAGCCCCAGCATTTT
CASSQDGFQPQHF
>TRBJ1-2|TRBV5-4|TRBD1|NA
TGTGCCAGCAGCTCCCGGGATGGACAGGCCATTACCTATGGCTACACCTTC
CASSSRDGQAITYGYTF
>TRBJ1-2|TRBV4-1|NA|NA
TGCGCCAGCAGCCAAGTACAGGGCCTATATGGCTACACCTTC
CASSQVQGLYGYTF
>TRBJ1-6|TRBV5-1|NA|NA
TGCGCCAGCAGCTTGGGTTCCGGGGCTGGAGAGAATTCACCCCTCCACTTT
CASSLGSGAGENSPLHF
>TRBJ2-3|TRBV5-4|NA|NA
TGTGCCAGCAGCCTGTCCGGACTCGGGGCGGGAGATACGCAGTATTTT
CASSLSGLGAGDTQYF
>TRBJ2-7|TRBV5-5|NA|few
TGTGCCAGCAGCTTGGTGGGACGGGCCTACGAGCAGTACTTC
CASSLVGRAYEQYF
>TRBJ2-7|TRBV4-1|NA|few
TGCGCCAGCAGCCAGAGTCACAGAGCCTTCTCCTACGAGCAGTACTTC
CASSQSHRAFSYEQYF
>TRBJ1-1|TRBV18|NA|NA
TGTGCCAGCTCACAAGACGGCCGAGTGAACACTGAAGCTTTCTTT
CASSQDGRVNTEAFF
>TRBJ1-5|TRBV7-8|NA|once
TGTGCCAGCAGCTTAGCGCGCACGGCGGGCAGCAATCAGCCCCAGCATTTT
CASSLARTAGSNQPQHF
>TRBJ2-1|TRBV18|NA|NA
TGTGCCAGCTCACCACCGATGGGCAATGAGCAGTTCTTC
CASSPPMGNEQFF
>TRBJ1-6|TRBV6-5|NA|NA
TGTGCCAGCAGTCAGGGGAGCTCCTATAATTCACCCCTCCACTTT
CASSQGSSYNSPLHF